Shown below are 21 T cell receptor beta chains from a single sample sequenced in a study of healthy donors' naive CD4 and CD8 T cells. A linear amplification protocol produced the TCR libraries from 400 to 550 ng of total RNA. One entry per CDR3 protein, called by TCRdb with MiXCR from the reads. Among about 180,000 distinct CDR3 sequences listed, over 60% were seen once. Sequencing was done on a sample of naive CD4+ and CD8+ T cells sorted from blood, pooled from several donors. These TCRs come from a pool of human donors in good health; the sample pools cells from several healthy donors.

The V and J genes are TRBV19 and TRBJ1-5; D call uncertain. V lost 8 bases, J lost 2 bases, and 10 bases lay in between. CDR1 and CDR2 (germline): LNHDA, SQIVND (reference sequence). The CDR3 covers 13 residues. The CDR3 region is CASVRFGNQPQHF. The CDR3 DNA is TGTGCCAGTGTGCGGTTTGGCAATCAGCCCCAGCATTTT.

J is TRBJ2-1 and V is TRBV19; 7 bases are a match to TRBD2. From germline, CDR1 is LNHDA and CDR2 SQIVND (reference sequence). Unmatched junction bases numbered 15, after V lost 6 bases and J lost 4 bases. The CDR3 length is 17 residues. The CDR3 is CASSISAASGIYNEQFF. The CDR3 region has the DNA TGTGCCAGTAGCATATCGGCGGCTAGCGGAATTTACAATGAGCAGTTCTTC.

The V gene is TRBV29-1, the J gene TRBJ2-7; 10 bases are shared with TRBD1. The length of the CDR3 is 14 residues. Germline V lookup: CDR1 SQVTM, CDR2 ANQGSEA. The ends lost 4 bases at V and 5 bases at J; junction bases unmatched: 8. The CDR3 region is CSVGDRGFLDEQYF. In nucleotides, the CDR3 is TGCAGCGTTGGGGACAGGGGCTTTTTGGACGAGCAGTACTTC.

J is TRBJ1-2 and V is TRBV6-5, with D possibly being TRBD1 (6 bases). Trimming removed 2 bases from V and 4 bases from J, with 11 bases in between. CDR1 is MNHEY and CDR2 is SVGAGI in the germline V gene. The CDR3 extends over 14 amino acids. CDR3 sequence (DNA): TGTGCCAGCAGTTACCATGACAGGACCTATGGCTACACCTTC. It is translated as CASSYHDRTYGYTF.

Points on this clonotype: At one of its ends the junction is not consistent with the germline gene, which may arise from a read error. V and J are TRBV29-1 and TRBJ2-2, with TRBD2 as a possible D gene (5 bases). This CDR3 is 13 amino acids long. Germline V gives CDR1 SQVTM, CDR2 ANQGSEA. CDR3 sequence reads: CSVVLGMTGELLF. Here the CDR3 DNA reads TGCAGCGTTGTCCTGGGTATGACCGGGGAGCTGCTTTTT.

The chain combines TRBV19 with TRBJ1-5, with a weak D call TRBD1 (6 bases). CDR3 length: 14 amino acids. Looked up from germline, CDR1 is LNHDA and CDR2 is SQIVND (reference sequence). V dropped 3 bases and J dropped 5 bases, with 11 bases sitting between them. CDR3 in amino acids: CASSILAGDQPQHF. The CDR3 DNA sequence: TGTGCCAGTAGTATTTTGGCAGGGGATCAGCCCCAGCATTTT.

The J gene is TRBJ2-5, the V gene TRBV29-1; D not certain. CDR1 is SQVTM and CDR2 is ANQGSEA in the germline V gene. This CDR3 spans 14 amino acids. Trimming stripped 7 bases from V and 1 base from J, with 16 bases between. This CDR3 reads CSAGPHLTQETQYF. The CDR3 bases are TGCAGCGCAGGCCCACACCTGACCCAAGAGACCCAGTACTTC. Full variable domain (missing parts from reference TRBV29-1 and TRBJ2-5): SAVISQKPSRDICQRGTSLTIQCQVDSQVTMMFWYRQQPGQSLTLIATANQGSEATYESGFVIDKFPISRPNLTFSTLTVSNMSPEDSSIYLCSAGPHLTQETQYFGPGTRLLVL.

The V gene is TRBV29-1, the J gene TRBJ2-5, with 7 bases matching TRBD2. Germline V gene lookup returns CDR1 SQVTM and CDR2 ANQGSEA. CDR3 length: 16 amino acids. J was trimmed by 1 base and V by 8 bases; bases with no gene match: 16. CDR3 in amino acids: CSYVGMGGSVQETQYF. In DNA form, the CDR3 reads TGCAGCTACGTTGGGATGGGAGGGAGCGTCCAAGAGACCCAGTACTTC.

This chain links TRBV14 with TRBJ1-3; TRBD1 aligns across 8 bases. J lost 1 base, V lost 3 bases, and 2 bases had no gene match. The CDR3 is 15 residues long. Germline-derived CDR1 and CDR2 are SGHDN and FVKESK. The CDR3 DNA sequence: TGTGCCAGCAGCCAGACAGGGGTGTCTGGAAACACCATATATTTT. Translating gives CASSQTGVSGNTIYF.

The chain has TRBV12-5 and TRBJ2-3; possibly TRBD2 for D (5 bases). The germline gives CDR1 LGHNT, CDR2 FRNRAP. The CDR3 has 15 residues. The CDR3 loop reads CASSPPEDSTDTQYF. DNA for the CDR3: TGTGCCAGCAGCCCTCCGGAGGATAGCACAGATACGCAGTATTTT.

The chain is built from TRBV5-5 and TRBJ2-1; unclear D gene. The V end lost 5 bases, the J end lost 8 bases, and 8 bases lay between the germline ends. The CDR3 runs to 11 residues. Germline CDR1 and CDR2: SGHKS and YYEKEE (reference sequence). The CDR3 DNA is TGTGCCAGCAGTTCGGTGGATGAGCAGTTCTTC. Translating gives CASSSVDEQFF.

The chain couples TRBV29-1 to TRBJ2-5, with D perhaps assigned TRBD1 or TRBD2 (5 bases each). The ends were cut back, 3 bases at V and 3 bases at J, with 11 bases in the middle. In germline, CDR1 is SQVTM, CDR2 ANQGSEA. The CDR3 runs to 13 residues. Here the CDR3 reads CSVEGRMEETQYF. The CDR3 DNA reads as TGCAGCGTTGAGGGACGTATGGAAGAGACCCAGTACTTC. Filled out from reference TRBV29-1 and TRBJ2-5, the complete variable domain reads SAVISQKPSRDICQRGTSLTIQCQVDSQVTMMFWYRQQPGQSLTLIATANQGSEATYESGFVIDKFPISRPNLTFSTLTVSNMSPEDSSIYLCSVEGRMEETQYFGPGTRLLVL.

The rearrangement joins TRBV29-1 to TRBJ2-1, with D possibly TRBD2 on 6 matching bases. Germline CDR1 is SQVTM and CDR2 is ANQGSEA. The V end was cut by 0 bases, the J end by 6 bases, with 9 bases between. CDR3 length: 13 amino acids. The CDR3 sequence: CSVEDGGVNEQFF. CDR3 nucleotide sequence: TGCAGCGTTGAAGATGGCGGGGTCAATGAGCAGTTCTTC.

The CDR3 protein is CSAQAGGRVDTQYF. The CDR3 region has the DNA TGCAGCGCCCAAGCTGGGGGTCGAGTAGATACGCAGTATTTT. V gene TRBV29-1 combines with J gene TRBJ2-3; possibly TRBD1 or TRBD2 for D (5 bases each). The germline V gene encodes CDR1 SQVTM and CDR2 ANQGSEA. The V and J ends lost 7 bases and 5 bases respectively, with 19 bases between them. This CDR3 spans 14 amino acids.

The J gene is TRBJ2-7, the V gene TRBV12-3 or TRBV12-4; the D gene could be TRBD1 or TRBD2 (5 bases each). V was pared by 8 bases and J by 12 bases, with 17 bases between. The CDR3 contains 11 residues. The CDR3 region is CASGKGDGRYF. The DNA for the CDR3 is TGTGCCAGCGGAAAAGGGGACGGGCGGTACTTC.

V and J are TRBV11-2 and TRBJ1-6; D not certain. V lost 5 bases and J lost 2, with 10 bases in between. The CDR3 spans 15 residues. Germline V gene lookup returns CDR1 SGHAT and CDR2 FQNNGV. The CDR3: CASSPWTPYNSPLHF. CDR3 sequence (DNA): TGTGCCAGCAGCCCCTGGACGCCCTATAATTCACCCCTCCACTTT.

This rearrangement joins TRBV6-5 to TRBJ2-7; TRBD1 agrees at 7 bases. Germline lookup yields CDR1 MNHEY and CDR2 SVGAGI. The junction had 13 bases not matched to a gene; V was cut back by 8 bases and J by 6 bases. The CDR3 has 14 amino acids. The CDR3 sequence is CASGSGQDPLEQYF. The CDR3 nucleotides read TGTGCCAGCGGCTCAGGACAGGACCCTCTCGAGCAGTACTTC.

Only a few counts were recorded for this clonotype. V usage is TRBV7-9 and J usage is TRBJ2-5; D may be TRBD1 (5 bases). Trimming took off 1 base at V and 3 bases at J, with 9 bases between the two ends. Germline CDR1 SEHNR, CDR2 FQNEAQ (reference sequence). CDR3 length: 14 amino acids. The CDR3 loop is CASSLVSGKETQYF. In nucleotides, the CDR3 is TGTGCCAGCAGCTTAGTTTCAGGGAAAGAGACCCAGTACTTC.

V is TRBV29-1 and J is TRBJ1-1; D unclear. CDR1 is SQVTM, CDR2 ANQGSEA, per germline. The length of the CDR3 is 17 residues. Between the trimmed V and J ends, which lost 0 bases and 0 bases, there was a span of 17 bases. In DNA form, the CDR3 reads TGCAGCGTTGAAGATTCTCGAAGGAGTTTCATGAACACTGAAGCTTTCTTT. This encodes CSVEDSRRSFMNTEAFF.

The rearrangement links TRBV12-3 or TRBV12-4 to TRBJ2-2; TRBD1 aligns across 7 bases. This CDR3 is built from 15 residues. The trim removed 3 bases at V and 6 bases at J, leaving 7 bases unmatched. CDR3 amino acids: CASSFRQGGSGELFF. Here the CDR3 DNA reads TGTGCCAGCAGTTTTAGACAGGGTGGATCCGGGGAGCTGTTTTTT.

V and J are TRBV29-1 and TRBJ2-2; D could derive from TRBD1 or TRBD2 (5 bases each). This CDR3 is built from 13 residues. Germline values: CDR1 SQVTM, CDR2 ANQGSEA. The germline V and J ends were trimmed by 4 bases and 5 bases, with 11 bases remaining between them. The CDR3 loop reads CSVVRGETGELFF. The DNA of the CDR3 is TGCAGCGTTGTTCGAGGGGAGACCGGGGAGCTGTTTTTT.